This TCR beta chain was recorded in a study of T cells in Graves' hyperthyroidism and ophthalmopathy. Study-level findings and limits: Through a model of 13 V-J features, ophthalmopathy was separated from stable hyperthyroidism.

Amplification of TCR beta CDR3 regions used RNA as the template. The TCR CDR3 first-round RT-PCR relied on the HTBI primer set. TCRdb re-called the multiplex PCR reads with MiXCR, one entry per CDR3 protein. The repertoire holds fewer than 550,000 distinct CDR3 sequences, with 15% to 19% as singletons. For this clonotype: Its specificity is not known. One base away lies a much larger clone, so this may be a sequencing read error. The missing conserved phenylalanine or tryptophan at the end of this CDR3 makes a read error likely.

The CDR3 loop spans 14 amino acids. Trimming removed 4 bases from V and 6 bases from J; junction bases left unmatched: 8. The V gene's germline CDR1 is SGHAT and CDR2 FQNNGV. The source is a woman aged 18-29 years with Graves' hyperthyroidism. The sequenced material came from blood. V usage is TRBV11-2 and J usage is TRBJ1-1; 7 bases align to TRBD1. The CDR3 sequence is CASSWYRGDAEAFS. CDR3 nucleotides: TGTGCCAGCAGCTGGTACAGGGGTGATGCTGAAGCTTTCTCT.